A selection of T cell receptor beta chains follows, all from one sample in a study of vaccination and CD4 T cells after COVID-19. Each CDR3 protein is one row after TCRdb ran MiXCR on the PCR reads. The sample holds about 15,000 distinct CDR3 sequences; about 57% are singletons and the top ten take 12%. Their antigens are not known. Specimen: CD4+ T cells from blood, cultured in vitro. These TCRs come from a human donor who had recovered from COVID-19. Both conserved end residues are part of each CDR3. The D gene is left open where the match is weak. Clone sizes are given selectively: once, few, many, or a class where the clone is expanded.

TRBJ2-1	NA	TRBV7-6	NA	CASSSRQLNNEQFF	TGTGCCAGCAGCAGTAGACAGCTAAACAATGAGCAGTTCTTC
TRBJ2-7	TRBD2	TRBV30	NA	CAWERTSGSRQYF	TGTGCCTGGGAACGGACTAGCGGGAGCAGACAGTACTTC
TRBJ2-7	NA	TRBV6-5	NA	CASSYSGTLTSYEQYF	TGTGCCAGCAGTTACTCCGGGACTCTGACCTCCTACGAGCAGTACTTC
TRBJ2-5	TRBD2	TRBV5-1	NA	CASSAGTNQETQYF	TGCGCCAGCAGCGCCGGGACTAATCAAGAGACCCAGTACTTC
TRBJ2-7	NA	TRBV20-1	once	CSAPGRVNDEQYF	TGCAGTGCCCCCGGCAGGGTCAACGACGAGCAGTACTTC
TRBJ1-5	NA	TRBV18	few	CASSPDGLIYQPQHF	TGTGCCAGCTCACCCGACGGATTGATTTATCAGCCCCAGCATTTT
TRBJ1-2	TRBD1	TRBV6-1	NA	CASSKADARQGADGYTF	TGTGCCAGCAGCAAGGCAGACGCAAGACAGGGCGCCGATGGCTACACCTTC
TRBJ2-5	TRBD2	TRBV9	NA	CASSGGTSGRGETQYF	TGTGCCAGCAGCGGGGGGACTAGCGGGAGGGGTGAGACCCAGTACTTC
TRBJ2-5	NA	TRBV20-1	NA	CSASLAYFQETQYF	TGCAGTGCTAGTTTAGCCTACTTCCAAGAGACCCAGTACTTC
TRBJ1-2	NA	TRBV5-4	few	CASSPGGEANYGYTF	TGTGCCAGCAGCCCGGGTGGCGAAGCTAACTATGGCTACACCTTC
TRBJ2-7	NA	TRBV10-3	NA	CAISGGSSYEQYF	TGTGCCATCAGTGGGGGGAGCTCCTACGAGCAGTACTTC
TRBJ2-5	NA	TRBV15	NA	CATSRDLDWTQETQYF	TGTGCCACCAGCAGAGATCTGGACTGGACACAAGAGACCCAGTACTTC
TRBJ2-7	TRBD2	TRBV30	few	CAWSRPGGGNYEQYF	TGTGCCTGGAGCAGGCCGGGGGGGGGAAACTACGAGCAGTACTTC
TRBJ2-7	NA	TRBV20-1	NA	CSARPFRTINLDTYEQYF	TGCAGTGCTAGACCGTTTAGGACTATCAACCTTGATACCTACGAGCAGTACTTC
TRBJ2-2	NA	TRBV7-8	NA	CASSSAGRVDTGELFF	TGTGCCAGCAGCTCGGCTGGCAGGGTTGACACCGGGGAGCTGTTTTTT
TRBJ2-5	TRBD1	TRBV7-2	NA	CASSLDRGYQETQYF	TGTGCCAGCAGCTTAGACAGGGGATACCAAGAGACCCAGTACTTC
TRBJ1-2	TRBD1	TRBV11-3	NA	CASSFRTGWLYGYTF	TGTGCCAGCAGCTTCCGGACAGGATGGCTCTATGGCTACACCTTC
TRBJ1-1	NA	TRBV6-1	few	CASSRQVNTEAFF	TGTGCCAGCAGTAGACAGGTGAACACTGAAGCTTTCTTT
TRBJ2-5	NA	TRBV6-2/TRBV6-3	few	CASSPGQETQYF	TGTGCCAGCAGTCCGGGACAAGAGACCCAGTACTTC
TRBJ2-5	NA	TRBV20-1	NA	CSAVEVGEETQYF	TGCAGTGCTGTAGAGGTAGGGGAAGAGACCCAGTACTTC
TRBJ2-2	NA	TRBV20-1	NA	CGAHRAHQNTGELFF	TGCGGTGCTCACCGTGCACACCAGAACACCGGGGAGCTGTTTTTT
TRBJ2-1	NA	TRBV20-1	NA	CSARDFAYNEQFF	TGCAGTGCTAGAGATTTCGCATACAATGAGCAGTTCTTC
TRBJ2-7	TRBD2	TRBV29-1	NA	CSVVGGREGSYEQYF	TGCAGCGTTGTCGGGGGGCGGGAGGGCAGCTACGAGCAGTACTTC
TRBJ1-2	NA	TRBV20-1	NA	CSARGGQGGNYGYTF	TGCAGTGCTAGAGGGGGGCAGGGTGGGAACTATGGCTACACCTTC
TRBJ2-3	TRBD2	TRBV9	NA	CASSVGASGGTDTQYF	TGTGCCAGCAGCGTAGGGGCTAGCGGGGGAACAGATACGCAGTATTTT
TRBJ1-1	NA	TRBV2	few	CASRERDTLNTEAFF	TGTGCCAGCAGGGAGAGGGACACTTTGAACACTGAAGCTTTCTTT
TRBJ1-2	NA	TRBV6-5	few	CASSYGGLDYGYTF	TGTGCCAGCAGTTACGGGGGGCTCGACTATGGCTACACCTTC
TRBJ1-3	NA	TRBV2	NA	CASSVGGNTIYF	TGTGCCAGCAGTGTAGGGGGAAACACCATATATTTT
TRBJ1-6	NA	TRBV6-1	few	CARGTGNSPLHF	TGTGCCCGAGGGACGGGTAATTCACCCCTCCACTTT
TRBJ1-5	NA	TRBV6-5	NA	CASSYRNQPQHF	TGTGCCAGCAGTTACCGCAATCAGCCCCAGCATTTT
TRBJ1-4	NA	TRBV20-1	NA	CSAYTENNEKLFF	TGCAGTGCTTACACAGAGAATAATGAAAAACTGTTTTTT
TRBJ2-3	NA	TRBV10-1	NA	CASSDGGADTQYF	TGCGCCAGCAGTGACGGGGGCGCAGATACGCAGTATTTT
TRBJ1-5	NA	TRBV28	NA	CASSSNRDSNQPQHF	TGTGCCAGCAGTTCCAACAGGGACAGCAATCAGCCCCAGCATTTT
TRBJ1-2	TRBD1	TRBV5-6	NA	CASSLGDRAYGYTF	TGTGCCAGCAGCTTGGGGGACAGAGCCTATGGCTACACCTTC
TRBJ2-5	NA	TRBV10-3	NA	CAISDSGQETQYF	TGTGCCATCAGTGATTCTGGACAAGAGACCCAGTACTTC
TRBJ1-5	NA	TRBV11-2	few	CASSFERNQPQHF	TGTGCCAGCAGCTTTGAACGCAATCAGCCCCAGCATTTT
TRBJ1-2	NA	TRBV6-1	NA	CASSEGGRGGPGYTF	TGTGCCAGCAGTGAAGGGGGTCGCGGGGGGCCCGGCTACACCTTC